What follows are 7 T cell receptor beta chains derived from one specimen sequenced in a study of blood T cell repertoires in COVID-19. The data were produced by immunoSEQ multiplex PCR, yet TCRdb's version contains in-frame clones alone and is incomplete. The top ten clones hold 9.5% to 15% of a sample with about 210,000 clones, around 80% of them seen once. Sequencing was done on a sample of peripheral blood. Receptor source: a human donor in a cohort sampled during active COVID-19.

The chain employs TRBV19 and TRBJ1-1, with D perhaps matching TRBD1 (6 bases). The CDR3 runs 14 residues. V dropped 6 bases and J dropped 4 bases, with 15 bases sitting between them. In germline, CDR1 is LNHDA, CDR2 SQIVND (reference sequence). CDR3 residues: CASSLAGEGTEAFF. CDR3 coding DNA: TGTGCCAGTAGCCTCGCAGGGGAAGGCACTGAAGCTTTCTTT.

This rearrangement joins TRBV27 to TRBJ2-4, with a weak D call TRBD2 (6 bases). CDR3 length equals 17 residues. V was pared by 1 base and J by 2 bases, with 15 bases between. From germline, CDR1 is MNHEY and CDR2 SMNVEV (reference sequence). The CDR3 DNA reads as TGTGCCAGCAGTTTATGGCGGGGTTCCGCCTCCAAAAACATTCAGTACTTC. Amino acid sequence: CASSLWRGSASKNIQYF.

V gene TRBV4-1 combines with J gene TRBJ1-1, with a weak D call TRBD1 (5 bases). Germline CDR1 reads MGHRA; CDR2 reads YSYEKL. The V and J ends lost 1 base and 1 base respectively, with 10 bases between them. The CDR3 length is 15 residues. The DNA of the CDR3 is TGCGCCAGCAGCCAAGGTCCGGGGGGGAACACTGAAGCTTTCTTT. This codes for CASSQGPGGNTEAFF.

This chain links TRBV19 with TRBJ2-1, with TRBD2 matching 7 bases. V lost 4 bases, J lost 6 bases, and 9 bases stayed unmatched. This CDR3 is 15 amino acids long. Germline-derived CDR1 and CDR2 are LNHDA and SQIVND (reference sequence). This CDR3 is CASSTGLSGGNEQFF. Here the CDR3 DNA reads TGTGCCAGTAGTACCGGACTCTCGGGGGGCAATGAGCAGTTCTTC.

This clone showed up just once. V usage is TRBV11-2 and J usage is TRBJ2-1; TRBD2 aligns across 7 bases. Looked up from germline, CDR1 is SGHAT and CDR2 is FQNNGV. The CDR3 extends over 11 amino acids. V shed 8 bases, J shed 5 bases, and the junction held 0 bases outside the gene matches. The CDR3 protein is CASLADNEQFF. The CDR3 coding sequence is TGTGCCAGCCTAGCGGACAATGAGCAGTTCTTC.

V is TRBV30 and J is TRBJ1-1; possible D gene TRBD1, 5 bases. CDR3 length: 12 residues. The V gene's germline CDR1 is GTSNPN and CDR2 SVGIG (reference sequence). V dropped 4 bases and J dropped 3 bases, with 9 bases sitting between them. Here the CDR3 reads CAWNPQDTEAFF. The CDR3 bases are TGTGCCTGGAACCCACAGGACACTGAAGCTTTCTTT.

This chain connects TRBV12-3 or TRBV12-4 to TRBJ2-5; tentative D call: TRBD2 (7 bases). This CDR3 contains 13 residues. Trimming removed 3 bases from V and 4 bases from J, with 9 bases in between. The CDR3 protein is CASSLGGAETQYF. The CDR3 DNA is TGTGCCAGCAGTTTGGGGGGGGCAGAGACCCAGTACTTC.